The 32 T cell receptor beta chains below come from one sample, sequenced in a study of a mutant IDH1 vaccine in newly diagnosed glioma. These receptors have no known antigen. Documented time point: week 35, safety follow-up. It was 300 ug of mutant IDH1 20-mer peptide that made up each vaccine dose, given with topical imiquimod. Repertoires were generated with immunoSEQ multiplex PCR, while TCRdb's copy carries only in-frame clones and drops some. This sample has about 64,000 clones, with roughly 68% found just once. The source material was PBMCs, sampled from a glioma patient whose treatment included an IDH1 peptide vaccine. All receptors come from a man aged 50 to 60 with glioma.

This clone was counted between two and nine times. V and J are TRBV2 and TRBJ2-2; 10 bases map to TRBD2. The germline V gene has CDR1 SNHLY and CDR2 FYNNEI. The V segment lost 3 bases and the J segment 7 bases; nucleotides outside the gene matches: 11. The CDR3 extends over 17 amino acids. CDR3 protein: CASSEGAGGRTIGELFF. In nucleotides, the CDR3 is TGTGCCAGCAGTGAGGGAGCGGGGGGGAGAACAATCGGGGAGCTGTTTTTT. Looking up the rest from reference TRBV2 and TRBJ2-2 gives the full variable domain: EPEVTQTPSHQVTQMGQEVILRCVPISNHLYFYWYRQILGQKVEFLVSFYNNEISEKSEIFDDQFSVERPDGSNFTLKIRSTKLEDSAMYFCASSEGAGGRTIGELFFGEGSRLTVL.

V usage is TRBV2 and J usage is TRBJ2-7, with D perhaps matching TRBD1 (5 bases). The CDR3 has 13 residues. Germline CDR1 reads SNHLY; CDR2 reads FYNNEI. V was clipped by 8 bases and J by 2 bases, with 13 bases between them. The chain's CDR3 is CASYRTIPYEQYF. CDR3 DNA: TGTGCCAGCTACAGGACGATACCCTACGAGCAGTACTTC.

The chain recombines TRBV7-9 with TRBJ1-1; D unresolved. The CDR3 is made up of 16 amino acids. Trimming took 3 bases from V and 1 from J, leaving 15 bases between them. The germline CDR1 and CDR2 sequences are SEHNR and FQNEAQ (reference sequence). CDR3 nucleotides: TGTGCCAGCAGCTTTTTGAGGCAGGTGGAGAACACTGAAGCTTTCTTT. This encodes CASSFLRQVENTEAFF.

CDR3 DNA sequence: TGTGCCAGCAGCATACAAGGGACTGCACCCTACGAGCAGTACTTC. It encodes CASSIQGTAPYEQYF. The V call is TRBV7-2, the J call TRBJ2-7; a possible D gene is TRBD2 (6 bases). V dropped 5 bases and J dropped 2 bases, with 16 bases sitting between them. Germline assignment: CDR1 SGHTA and CDR2 FQGNSA. The CDR3 sequence is 15 residues long.

This clone was counted only a few times. The V and J genes are TRBV5-1 and TRBJ2-2, with 9 bases matching TRBD1. J was trimmed by 3 bases and V by 1 base; bases with no gene match: 1. Germline V gives CDR1 SGHRS, CDR2 YFSETQ. The CDR3 spans 15 residues. The CDR3 region has the DNA TGCGCCAGCAGCTTGACAGGGGGCGACACCGGGGAGCTGTTTTTT. It specifies CASSLTGGDTGELFF.

This clone has just one count. The CDR3 DNA reads as TGTGCCAGCAGCGTAGGGACGGGGCGAAACTATGGCTACACCTTC. Amino acid sequence: CASSVGTGRNYGYTF. V and J are TRBV9 and TRBJ1-2; D possibly corresponds to TRBD1 (5 bases). This CDR3 has 15 amino acids. Germline loops: CDR1 SGDLS, CDR2 YYNGEE. Trimming took 0 bases from V and 2 from J, leaving 11 bases between them.

This sequence joins TRBV10-3 and TRBJ1-1; the D gene is possibly TRBD1 (6 bases). Looked up from germline, CDR1 is ENHRY and CDR2 is SYGVKD. CDR3 length equals 16 residues. V was cut by 8 bases and J by 1 base, with 20 bases left in between. The CDR3 nucleotides are TGTGCCATCGGTAAGGTTTGGGGGGCCCAGAACACTGAAGCTTTCTTT. It codes for CAIGKVWGAQNTEAFF.

The chain has TRBV5-1 and TRBJ2-3, with unresolved D. CDR3 size: 15 residues. The germline CDR1 and CDR2 sequences are SGHRS and YFSETQ. V was shortened by 0 bases and J by 1 base, with 9 bases between the two germline ends. The CDR3 spells CASSLEEGRTDTQYF. CDR3 nucleotides: TGCGCCAGCAGCTTGGAAGAAGGCCGCACAGATACGCAGTATTTT.

CDR3 loop: CASSRGGYTF. The CDR3 DNA is TGTGCTAGTTCGCGAGGGGGCTACACCTTC. The chain couples TRBV12-5 to TRBJ1-2; no reliable D call. Germline assignment: CDR1 LGHNT and CDR2 FRNRAP. The V gene lost 8 bases and the J gene lost 8 bases, with 9 bases spanning the gap. The CDR3 runs to 10 residues.

The chain links TRBV19 to TRBJ1-2, with D possibly being TRBD1 (6 bases). V shed 6 bases and J shed 7 bases, with 18 bases lying between them. Germline CDR1 and CDR2: LNHDA and SQIVND (reference sequence). The CDR3 has 14 amino acids. Here the CDR3 DNA reads TGTGCCAGTAGAACCCAGGGGAATTTCGTTGGCTACACCTTC. Protein product: CASRTQGNFVGYTF.

The chain has TRBV14 and TRBJ1-5; tentative D call: TRBD1 (5 bases). CDR1 is SGHDN and CDR2 is FVKESK in the germline V gene. V was clipped by 3 bases and J by 4 bases, with 7 bases between them. CDR3 length: 13 amino acids. CDR3 bases: TGTGCCAGCAGCCAGGGGCCAAATCAGCCCCAGCATTTT. Protein sequence: CASSQGPNQPQHF.

This clone was seen many times. J is TRBJ1-3 and V is TRBV10-3; possibly TRBD1 for D (5 bases). The length of the CDR3 is 13 residues. Deletions cut 6 bases from V and 3 bases from J, with 9 bases between. Germline V gives CDR1 ENHRY, CDR2 SYGVKD. The CDR3 region has the DNA TGTGCCATCAGGACAGCGAATGGAAACACCATATATTTT. It is translated as CAIRTANGNTIYF.

This clone was found a few times. The chain combines TRBV5-5 with TRBJ1-1, with 11 bases fitting TRBD1. Germline V gene lookup returns CDR1 SGHKS and CDR2 YYEKEE (reference sequence). J lost 5 bases, V lost 3 bases, and 3 bases had no gene match. The CDR3 runs 14 residues. The chain's CDR3 is CASSWDRGKTEAFF. CDR3 nucleotides: TGTGCCAGCAGCTGGGACAGGGGGAAAACTGAAGCTTTCTTT. Filled out from reference TRBV5-5 and TRBJ1-1, the complete variable domain reads DAGVTQSPTHLIKTRGQQVTLRCSPISGHKSVSWYQQVLGQGPQFIFQYYEKEERGRGNFPDRFSARQFPNYSSELNVNALLLGDSALYLCASSWDRGKTEAFFGQGTRLTVV.

V usage is TRBV9 and J usage is TRBJ1-1, with a possible D match to TRBD1 (6 bases). V lost 4 bases and J lost 1, with 11 bases in between. The germline V gene encodes CDR1 SGDLS and CDR2 YYNGEE. The CDR3 loop spans 14 amino acids. CDR3 protein: CASSPRGRNTEAFF. The CDR3 bases are TGTGCCAGCAGCCCCAGGGGTCGGAACACTGAAGCTTTCTTT.

In this sample, this clone turned up many times. The chain joins TRBV4-1 to TRBJ1-3, with a weak D call TRBD1 (5 bases). Looked up from germline, CDR1 is MGHRA and CDR2 is YSYEKL. The CDR3 is made up of 16 amino acids. V was clipped by 2 bases and J by 5 bases, with 16 bases between them. The CDR3: CASSQTFRVGRNTIYF. The CDR3 DNA reads TGCGCCAGCAGCCAAACCTTCAGGGTAGGGAGAAACACCATATATTTT.

This rearrangement joins TRBV27 to TRBJ1-1; unclear D gene. Trimming pared 3 bases from V and 0 bases from J, leaving 11 bases between. There are 15 residues in the CDR3. The V gene's germline CDR1 is MNHEY and CDR2 SMNVEV (reference sequence). The CDR3 bases are TGTGCCAGCAGTTTGAAGAACCGCATGAACACTGAAGCTTTCTTT. Translation: CASSLKNRMNTEAFF.

This clone was recorded a few times. The chain is built from TRBV10-3 and TRBJ2-5; TRBD1 matches 8 bases. With 3 bases clipped from V and 4 bases from J, the junction kept 1 base outside the gene matches. CDR1 is ENHRY, CDR2 SYGVKD, per germline. The CDR3 length is 13 residues. CDR3 protein: CAISDGQGETQYF. In DNA form, the CDR3 reads TGTGCCATCAGTGACGGACAGGGAGAGACCCAGTACTTC.

This chain joins TRBV19 and TRBJ1-2; D remains ambiguous. Per germline, CDR1 LNHDA and CDR2 SQIVND (reference sequence). The CDR3 runs 11 residues. Trimming left V 7 bases short and J 12 bases short, with 15 bases between. The CDR3 DNA reads TGTGCCAGTAAGGGAGAGGGAGTAGACACCTTC. It yields the protein CASKGEGVDTF.

The chain uses TRBV10-3 and TRBJ1-2; 11 bases are shared with TRBD1. CDR1 is ENHRY, CDR2 SYGVKD, per germline. This CDR3 spans 14 amino acids. The J segment lost 7 bases and the V segment lost 2 bases, leaving 3 bases of the junction unmatched. The CDR3 here is CAISEGQGALGYTF. CDR3 in DNA: TGTGCCATCAGTGAGGGACAGGGGGCTCTTGGCTACACCTTC.

The chain carries TRBV7-9 and TRBJ2-3; TRBD2 matches 8 bases. Trimming removed 5 bases from V and 1 base from J; junction bases left unmatched: 5. The CDR3 is 15 residues long. In germline, CDR1 is SEHNR, CDR2 FQNEAQ (reference sequence). In DNA, the CDR3 is TGTGCCAGCAGCCCCTCAGCGGGGGGCACAGATACGCAGTATTTT. The encoded protein is CASSPSAGGTDTQYF.

There are a few counts of this clone. The chain has TRBV2 and TRBJ1-4, with 7 bases matching TRBD1. The CDR3 spans 13 residues. From germline, CDR1 is SNHLY and CDR2 FYNNEI. With 10 bases clipped from V and 3 bases from J, the junction kept 5 bases outside the gene matches. CDR3 coding DNA: TGTGCCACCAGGGACAGATCTAATGAAAAACTGTTTTTT. Amino acid sequence: CATRDRSNEKLFF.

The chain employs TRBV29-1 and TRBJ2-2; 10 bases align to TRBD2. The CDR3 extends over 15 amino acids. Per the germline V gene, CDR1 is SQVTM and CDR2 is ANQGSEA. J lost 7 bases, V lost 6 bases, and 11 bases had no gene match. The CDR3 sequence: CSVGVSGGVGGELFF. CDR3 DNA: TGCAGCGTCGGGGTCAGCGGGGGGGTTGGCGGGGAGCTGTTTTTT.

The chain carries TRBV6-6 and TRBJ1-5; TRBD1 aligns across 8 bases. CDR1 and CDR2 (germline): MNHNY, SVGAGI (reference sequence). V lost 5 bases to trimming and J lost 5 bases; unmatched junction nucleotides: 8. The CDR3 has 15 residues. As DNA, the CDR3 is TGTGCCAGCAGTCTGGACAGGGCCGCTTATCAGCCCCAGCATTTT. Protein sequence: CASSLDRAAYQPQHF.

This clone was seen more than once but under ten times. The J gene is TRBJ2-4, the V gene TRBV27, with no clear D. V was pared by 5 bases and J by 1 base, with 15 bases between. Germline CDR1 is MNHEY and CDR2 is SMNVEV (reference sequence). This CDR3 spans 16 amino acids. Here the CDR3 DNA reads TGTGCCAGCAGTCCCTTCGGGTACGGGGCCAAAAACATTCAGTACTTC. This gives the protein CASSPFGYGAKNIQYF.

This sequence joins TRBV29-1 and TRBJ2-5; D not certain. Germline lookup yields CDR1 SQVTM and CDR2 ANQGSEA. V was trimmed by 0 bases and J by 2 bases, leaving 10 bases between them. There are 14 residues in the CDR3. Written as DNA, the CDR3 is TGCAGCGTTGAAGACCGGTCGTATCAAGAGACCCAGTACTTC. Translation gives CSVEDRSYQETQYF.

The chain joins TRBV15 to TRBJ1-4; unclear D gene. V shed 0 bases and J shed 4 bases, with 9 bases lying between them. CDR3 length: 15 amino acids. Germline V gives CDR1 LNHNV, CDR2 YYDKDF (reference sequence). The chain's CDR3 is CATSRDDGDNEKLFF. DNA of the CDR3: TGTGCCACCAGCAGAGATGATGGTGATAATGAAAAACTGTTTTTT.

The chain employs TRBV11-3 and TRBJ1-1, with D possibly being TRBD1 (5 bases). V lost 0 bases, J lost 8 bases, and 10 bases lay in between. From germline, CDR1 is SGHNT and CDR2 YENEEA. The CDR3 length is 13 residues. CDR3 DNA: TGTGCCAGCAGCTTAGATCTGGGGGACGAAGCTTTCTTT. Its protein is CASSLDLGDEAFF.

The chain has TRBV29-1 and TRBJ1-5, with 7 bases identical to TRBD1. This CDR3 has 13 residues. The germline V gene has CDR1 SQVTM and CDR2 ANQGSEA. V shed 7 bases and J 5 bases; nucleotides not matched to a gene: 8. DNA of the CDR3: TGCAGCGGAGGGGGCGGGGGTGATCAGCCCCAGCATTTT. This codes for CSGGGGGDQPQHF.

The chain joins TRBV27 to TRBJ2-7; a weak D match, TRBD2 (7 bases). Germline loops: CDR1 MNHEY, CDR2 SMNVEV (reference sequence). The CDR3 is 16 residues long. Trimming cost V 0 bases and J 5 bases, with 17 bases left between them. The CDR3 loop is CASSLSGEGGHDEQYF. The DNA of the CDR3 is TGTGCCAGCAGTTTATCGGGGGAGGGGGGACACGACGAGCAGTACTTC.

V gene TRBV4-2 combines with J gene TRBJ1-5; D gene unclear. The CDR3 has 13 residues. The V gene lost 1 base and the J gene lost 4 bases, with 5 bases spanning the gap. Germline CDR1 reads LGHNA; CDR2 reads YNFKEQ. CDR3 nucleotide sequence: TGTGCCAGCAGCCAAGTCCTGAATCAGCCCCAGCATTTT. Translating gives CASSQVLNQPQHF.

The rearrangement uses TRBV2 and TRBJ2-3, with 10 bases identical to TRBD2. J gave up 0 bases and V 6 bases, and 9 bases lay outside the gene matches. Germline CDR1 is SNHLY and CDR2 is FYNNEI. This CDR3 has 17 amino acids. In DNA form, the CDR3 reads TGTGCCAGCAGACAAGCTGGACTAGCGGAAAGCACAGATACGCAGTATTTT. Encoded protein: CASRQAGLAESTDTQYF.

The rearrangement links TRBV5-6 to TRBJ2-3; 7 bases align to TRBD2. Germline CDR1 is SGHDT and CDR2 is YYEEEE. This CDR3 contains 16 residues. After removal of 3 bases from V and 0 bases from J, the junction contained 7 bases not matched to a gene. Here the CDR3 DNA reads TGTGCCAGCAGCTCCCGACTAGCTTCGAGCACAGATACGCAGTATTTT. It yields the protein CASSSRLASSTDTQYF.